This TCR beta chain was identified during a study of PD-1 blockade in classical Hodgkin lymphoma. Study-wide findings and caveats: Repertoire differences lack defined causes, possibly disease activity or prior therapy.

As regards this clone: What it binds is not known.

Time point here: cycle 4 day 1 (C4D1), after around six weeks of nivolumab. With no exception, relapse followed autologous stem cell transplantation in all patients, and brentuximab vedotin exposure varied. The assay was immunoSEQ multiplex PCR, and TCRdb's table has in-frame clones only and misses some. The repertoire holds 25,000 to 35,000 clones, with approximately 68% as singletons. Trimming removed 3 bases at V and 0 bases at J, with 1 base between. Germline CDR1 reads SGDLS; CDR2 reads YYNGEE. The CDR3 extends over 13 amino acids. Sequenced here: peripheral blood mononuclear cells (PBMCs), sampled before the fourth cycle of nivolumab. V and J are TRBV9 and TRBJ2-6; D ambiguous. The TCR comes from a human donor with classical Hodgkin lymphoma. CDR3 sequence: CASSDSGANVLTF. CDR3 bases: TGTGCCAGCAGCGACTCTGGGGCCAACGTCCTGACTTTC.